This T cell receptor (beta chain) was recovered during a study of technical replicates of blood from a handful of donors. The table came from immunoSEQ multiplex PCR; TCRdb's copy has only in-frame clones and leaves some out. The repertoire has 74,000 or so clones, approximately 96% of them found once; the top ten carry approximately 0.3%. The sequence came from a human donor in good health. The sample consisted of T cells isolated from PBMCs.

CDR3 region: CASSRMGLSGANVLTF. The CDR3 nucleotides are TGTGCCAGCAGCCGCATGGGGCTCTCTGGGGCCAACGTCCTGACTTTC. The chain links TRBV7-3 to TRBJ2-6; TRBD1 might be the D (5 bases). The CDR3 is 16 residues long. Trimming stripped 5 bases from V and 0 bases from J, with 11 bases between. Germline V gene sequence: CDR1 SGHTA, CDR2 FQGTGA.